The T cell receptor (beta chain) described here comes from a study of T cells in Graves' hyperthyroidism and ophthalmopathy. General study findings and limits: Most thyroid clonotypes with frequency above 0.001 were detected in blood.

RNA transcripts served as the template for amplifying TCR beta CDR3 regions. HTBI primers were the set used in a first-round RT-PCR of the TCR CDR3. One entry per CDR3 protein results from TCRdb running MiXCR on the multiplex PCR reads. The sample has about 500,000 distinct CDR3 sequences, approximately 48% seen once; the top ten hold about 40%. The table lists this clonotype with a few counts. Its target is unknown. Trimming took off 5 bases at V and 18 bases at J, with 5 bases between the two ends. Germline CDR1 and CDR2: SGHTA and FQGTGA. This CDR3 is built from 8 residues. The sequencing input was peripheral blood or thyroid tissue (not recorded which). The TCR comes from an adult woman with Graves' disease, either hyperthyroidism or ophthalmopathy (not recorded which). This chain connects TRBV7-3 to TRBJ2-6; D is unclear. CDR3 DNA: TGTGCCAGCAGCGCCCGGACTTTC. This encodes CASSARTF.